This T cell receptor (beta chain) came from a study of patients and donors after allogeneic stem cell transplantation. One entry per CDR3 protein, called by TCRdb with MiXCR from the RT-PCR reads. The sample lists hundreds of thousands of distinct CDR3 sequences; around two fifths were seen once. The V end was cut by 3 bases, the J end by 5 bases, with 15 bases between. CDR3 length equals 15 residues. The germline gives CDR1 MNHEY, CDR2 SVGEGT. The V and J genes are TRBV6-2 or TRBV6-3 and TRBJ2-3, with a tentative D call TRBD1 (7 bases). The sequencing sample was made of blood, either unsorted or a sorted T cell fraction (not recorded which). This TCR came from a human donor who was either an allogeneic HSCT recipient or a stem cell or donor lymphocyte infusion donor (not recorded which). It is not recorded whose cells these are; they may come from a transplant donor. The CDR3 sequence is CASSYHRGLLDTQYF. CDR3 DNA sequence: TGTGCCAGCAGTTATCACAGGGGACTTTTAGATACGCAGTATTTT.